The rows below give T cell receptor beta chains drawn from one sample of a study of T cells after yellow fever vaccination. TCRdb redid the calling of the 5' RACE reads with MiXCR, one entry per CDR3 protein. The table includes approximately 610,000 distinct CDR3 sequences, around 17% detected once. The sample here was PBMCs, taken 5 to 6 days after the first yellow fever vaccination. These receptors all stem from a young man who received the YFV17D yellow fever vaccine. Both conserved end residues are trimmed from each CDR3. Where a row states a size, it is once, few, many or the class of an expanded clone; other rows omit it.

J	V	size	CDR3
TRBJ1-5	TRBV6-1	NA	ASSEGAGAQPQH
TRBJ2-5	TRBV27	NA	ASRPPNRRAQY
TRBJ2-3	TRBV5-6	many	ASSLGPYTDTQY
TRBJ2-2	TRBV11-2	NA	ASRLDSGTTYTGELF
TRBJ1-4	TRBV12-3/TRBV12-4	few	ASRDRGQGEKLF
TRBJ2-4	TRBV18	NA	ASSRADRDNIQY
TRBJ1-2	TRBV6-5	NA	ASSYLGGHT
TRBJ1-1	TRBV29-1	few	RADRAVATEAF
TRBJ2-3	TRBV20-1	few	SAGSGGTDTQY
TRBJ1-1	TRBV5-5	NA	ASSRAWAPNTEAF
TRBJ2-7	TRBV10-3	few	AIRPGTSSYEQY
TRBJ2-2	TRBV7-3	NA	ASSLTRTSTGELF
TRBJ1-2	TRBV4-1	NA	ASSPGPGQTYGYT
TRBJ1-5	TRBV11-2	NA	ASSSDRQGRWQPQH
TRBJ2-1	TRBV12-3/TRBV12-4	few	ASSPTGISSYNEQF
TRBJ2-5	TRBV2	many	ASSAGRAGQYSG
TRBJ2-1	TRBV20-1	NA	SARDFARLAGYNEQF
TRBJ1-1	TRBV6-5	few	ASSYGQGAGTEAF
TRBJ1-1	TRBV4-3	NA	ASSQEPTGGNTEAF
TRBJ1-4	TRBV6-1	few	ASRETGAGEKLF
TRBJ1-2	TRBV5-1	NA	ASSGQDAYGYT
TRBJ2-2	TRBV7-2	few	ASSSGQRTGELF
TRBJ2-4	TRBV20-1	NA	SAWAPGSSIQY
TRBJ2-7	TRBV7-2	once	ASSFSAGGYEQY
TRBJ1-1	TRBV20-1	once	SARPNMNTEAF
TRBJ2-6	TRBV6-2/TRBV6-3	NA	ASCWAKANVLT
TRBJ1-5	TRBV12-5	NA	ASGLGNQPQH
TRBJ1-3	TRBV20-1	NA	SARRTASGNTIY
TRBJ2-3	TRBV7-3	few	ASSLIAGGRGDTQY
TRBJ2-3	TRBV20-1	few	SAPLQRGPWDTQY
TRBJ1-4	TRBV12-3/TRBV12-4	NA	ASSWGGESKKLF
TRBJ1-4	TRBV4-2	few	ASSQDVGATNEKLF
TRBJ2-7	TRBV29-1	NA	SVVEVGEQY
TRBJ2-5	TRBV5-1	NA	ASSLDGTGYQETQY
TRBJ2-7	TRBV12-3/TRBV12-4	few	ASSSPDEQY
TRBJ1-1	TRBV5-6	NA	ASTAGGPEAF
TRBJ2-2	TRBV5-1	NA	ASSRMPNGELF
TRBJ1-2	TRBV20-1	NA	SAGGGNYGYT
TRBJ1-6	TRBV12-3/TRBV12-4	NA	ASSLGLAPLH
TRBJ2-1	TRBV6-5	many	ASSSGTDSYNEQF
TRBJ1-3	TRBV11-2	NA	ASSPGDSGNTIY
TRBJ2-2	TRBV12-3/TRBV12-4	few	ASSLTMDGAGELF
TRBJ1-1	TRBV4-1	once	ASTLSRGVRGTEAF
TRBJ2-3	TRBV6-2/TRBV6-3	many	ASGQGGPDTQY
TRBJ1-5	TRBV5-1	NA	ASSLATGKGQPQH
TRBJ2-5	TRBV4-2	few	ASSHQLAGGETQY
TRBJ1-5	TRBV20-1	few	SARVGYNQPQH
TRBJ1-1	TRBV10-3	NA	AISIGQNTEAF
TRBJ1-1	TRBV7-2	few	ASRPLDSMNTEAF
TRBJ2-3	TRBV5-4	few	ASSKELQGTDTQY
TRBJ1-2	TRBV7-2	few	ASSLEGAHGYT
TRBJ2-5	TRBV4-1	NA	ASSPRGRGGLETQY